This T cell receptor (beta chain) was found in a study of long-term antiretroviral therapy in people with HIV. The assay, immunoSEQ v3.0, was run at survey level. Clones were sequenced by immunoSEQ multiplex PCR, and TCRdb holds only the in-frame ones, with some missing. The sample yields under 20,000 clones, approximately 94% seen once. Regarding this clone: The antigen remains undetermined.

V lost 4 bases and J lost 7; bases outside the gene matches: 6. CDR3 length equals 14 residues. CDR1 is SGHTA and CDR2 is FQGNSA in the germline V gene. One or more pre-ART and two or more post-ART PBMC samples were available from each donor. United States facilities provided treatment to all participants with HIV. Study-wide results and caveats: Participants lacked recorded data on ART adherence, viral resistance or therapy changes.

The sequence was obtained from a woman between 50 and 59 years old with HIV. The V gene is TRBV7-2, the J gene TRBJ1-4; TRBD1 matches at 7 bases. Material: unsorted PBMCs, obtained about 6 years after starting antiretroviral therapy. This chain's CDR3 is CASSWGQSAEKLFF. DNA of the CDR3: TGTGCCAGCAGCTGGGGACAGTCGGCTGAAAAACTGTTTTTT.